This TCR beta chain emerged from a study of cytomegalovirus exposure and HLA in healthy donors. General study points: In an earlier analysis, productive rearrangement rates for most beta V segments clustered near 90% or 30%. Looking again later, the authors saw that most CMV-associated TCR beta chains seemed HLA-restricted. The records held CMV serostatus as the only immune exposure information.

The study ran its PCR with 60 Vbeta and 13 Jbeta primers. Sequencing used immunoSEQ multiplex PCR; TCRdb keeps in-frame clones, though not all of them. This sample yields some 95,000 clones, of which 69% are seen a single time; less than 1.5% belongs to the top ten. This clone was seen only once. Its matching antigen is unknown. The V gene end was trimmed by 0 bases and the J gene end by 3 bases; junction bases not matched to a gene: 13. CDR1 and CDR2 from the germline V gene are SQVTM and ANQGSEA. The CDR3 is 17 residues long. The rearrangement joins TRBV29-1 to TRBJ1-1; 7 bases are shared with TRBD1. The source of this sequence is a female donor in good health and CMV-seronegative. The material sequenced was PBMCs. The DNA for the CDR3 is TGCAGCGTTGAAGACCTGCCGCCACAGGGGTGGGACACTGAAGCTTTCTTT. Protein: CSVEDLPPQGWDTEAFF.